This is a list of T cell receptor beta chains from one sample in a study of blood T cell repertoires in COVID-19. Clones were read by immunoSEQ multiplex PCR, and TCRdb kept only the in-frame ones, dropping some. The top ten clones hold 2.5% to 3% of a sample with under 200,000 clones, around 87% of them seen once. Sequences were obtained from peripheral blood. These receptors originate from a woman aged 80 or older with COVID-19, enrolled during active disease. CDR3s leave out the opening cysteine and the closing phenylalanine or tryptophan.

CDR3: ASSLGVLVWGDYEQY
V: TRBV7-8
length: 15
J: TRBJ2-7

CDR3: ASSSGGTGNQPQH
V: TRBV28
length: 13
J: TRBJ1-5

CDR3: ASSPGESPF
V: TRBV12-3/TRBV12-4
length: 9
J: TRBJ2-1

CDR3: ASSLSVRDRTNEKLF
V: TRBV28
length: 15
J: TRBJ1-4

CDR3: ASSRGGITEAF
V: TRBV5-1
length: 11
J: TRBJ1-1

CDR3: ASSSRGQINQPQH
V: TRBV28
length: 13
J: TRBJ1-5

CDR3: ASSYSTSGIYNEQF
V: TRBV7-2
length: 14
J: TRBJ2-1

CDR3: AISKGQGTDTQY
V: TRBV10-3
length: 12
J: TRBJ2-3

CDR3: ASSLSAGNEQF
V: TRBV28
length: 11
J: TRBJ2-1

CDR3: AGNPTPGTGKTEAF
V: TRBV28
length: 14
J: TRBJ1-1

CDR3: ASSLGTGRGSNQPQH
V: TRBV6-2/TRBV6-3
length: 15
J: TRBJ1-5

CDR3: ASSQTSNSENEQF
V: TRBV3-1/TRBV3-2
length: 13
J: TRBJ2-1

CDR3: ASSIFDTGATIYYEQY
V: TRBV28
length: 16
J: TRBJ2-7

CDR3: ASSVPEQGNTQY
V: TRBV19
length: 12
J: TRBJ2-3